This T cell receptor beta chain is from a study of T cell responses to AZD1222 COVID-19 vaccine. Broader study findings: A mostly white British donor set with more females was recruited, and clonal diversity was possibly underestimated. Just five or six AZD1222 recipients tested seropositive at baseline. The study reported that nearly half of spike-specific TCRs target unmutated variant regions.

V was shortened by 7 bases and J by 5 bases, with 17 bases between the two germline ends. The germline V gene encodes CDR1 MNHEY and CDR2 SVGAGI. The CDR3 length is 15 residues. The method was immunoSEQ multiplex PCR; TCRdb's version includes in-frame clones alone and lacks a portion of them. Seen here are 100,000 to 150,000 clones, 92% observed once, and the top ten hold approximately 1.1%. Note on this clone: Its target is not known.

This specimen consisted of peripheral blood, obtained on day 0 of AZD1222 vaccination. The chain joins TRBV6-5 to TRBJ2-2, with a tentative D call TRBD2 (7 bases). This TCR was recovered from an adult in good health. Written as DNA, the CDR3 is TGTGCCAGCAAGTGGGGGGGCGCGGAAACCGGGGAGCTGTTTTTT. Its protein is CASKWGGAETGELFF.